The rows below give T cell receptor beta chains drawn from one sample of a study of T cell responses to AZD1222 COVID-19 vaccine. Clones were sequenced by immunoSEQ multiplex PCR, and TCRdb holds only the in-frame ones, with some missing. The sample carries about 110,000 clones, roughly 90% recorded once. The sequencing used peripheral blood, collected on day 0 of AZD1222 vaccination. These TCRs come from an adult in good health. Both conserved end residues are part of each CDR3. Size is omitted from some rows. Given values are once, few, many or a class for expanded clones.

abundance: -
v_gene: TRBV6-5
j_gene: TRBJ2-7
len: 15
CDR3aa: CASSYGGTVHREQYF

abundance: -
v_gene: TRBV6-2/TRBV6-3
j_gene: TRBJ2-2
len: 14
CDR3aa: CASSAQGNTGELFF

abundance: -
v_gene: TRBV30
j_gene: TRBJ1-3
len: 13
CDR3aa: CAWSAVSVDTIYF

abundance: once
v_gene: TRBV12-5
j_gene: TRBJ2-1
len: 13
CDR3aa: CASGLETANEQFF

abundance: -
v_gene: TRBV24-1
j_gene: TRBJ2-4
len: 17
CDR3aa: CATSALDRTLAKNIQYF

abundance: once
v_gene: TRBV2
j_gene: TRBJ2-1
len: 14
CDR3aa: CASSEGTGKNEQFF

abundance: -
v_gene: TRBV5-4
j_gene: TRBJ2-5
len: 14
CDR3aa: CASSLGGGQETQYF

abundance: -
v_gene: TRBV5-5
j_gene: TRBJ2-2
len: 17
CDR3aa: CASSLVIGTVDTGELFF

abundance: -
v_gene: TRBV18
j_gene: TRBJ1-1
len: 14
CDR3aa: CASSPGGQKAEAFF

abundance: -
v_gene: TRBV15
j_gene: TRBJ2-7
len: 12
CDR3aa: CATSSRTYEQYF

abundance: -
v_gene: TRBV18
j_gene: TRBJ1-5
len: 14
CDR3aa: CASSGGQGDQPQHF

abundance: -
v_gene: TRBV3-1/TRBV3-2
j_gene: TRBJ2-1
len: 15
CDR3aa: CASTPALASYNEQFF

abundance: -
v_gene: TRBV6-5
j_gene: TRBJ1-1
len: 13
CDR3aa: CASSRGTNTEAFF

abundance: -
v_gene: TRBV6-1
j_gene: TRBJ1-3
len: 15
CDR3aa: CASSEAKTAGNTIYF

abundance: once
v_gene: TRBV6-5
j_gene: TRBJ2-7
len: 15
CDR3aa: CASSYSAAGIYEQYF

abundance: -
v_gene: TRBV4-3
j_gene: TRBJ2-2
len: 17
CDR3aa: CASSRRGSSGNTGELFF

abundance: -
v_gene: TRBV19
j_gene: TRBJ2-7
len: 14
CDR3aa: CASSSQGGVYEQYF

abundance: -
v_gene: TRBV5-1
j_gene: TRBJ2-7
len: 13
CDR3aa: CASSGAGGREQYF

abundance: -
v_gene: TRBV27
j_gene: TRBJ1-3
len: 15
CDR3aa: CASSLGTDTGNTIYF

abundance: -
v_gene: TRBV9
j_gene: TRBJ2-7
len: 12
CDR3aa: CASNAGTGEQYF

abundance: -
v_gene: TRBV5-5
j_gene: TRBJ2-1
len: 15
CDR3aa: CASSLETSSYNEQFF

abundance: -
v_gene: TRBV12-3/TRBV12-4
j_gene: TRBJ2-7
len: 13
CDR3aa: CASSLRRRDEQYF

abundance: -
v_gene: TRBV24-1
j_gene: TRBJ2-5
len: 16
CDR3aa: CATSDFGTGGSETQYF

abundance: -
v_gene: TRBV5-4
j_gene: TRBJ1-4
len: 14
CDR3aa: CASSIGQGFEKLFF

abundance: -
v_gene: TRBV5-4
j_gene: TRBJ2-4
len: 15
CDR3aa: CASSRSGTAKNIQYF

abundance: -
v_gene: TRBV28
j_gene: TRBJ1-2
len: 16
CDR3aa: CASSSPTGRTRVGYTF

abundance: once
v_gene: TRBV5-1
j_gene: TRBJ2-1
len: 15
CDR3aa: CASSPVGTGGGEQFF

abundance: -
v_gene: TRBV19
j_gene: TRBJ2-2
len: 13
CDR3aa: CASSWGGSGELFF

abundance: -
v_gene: TRBV21-1
j_gene: TRBJ1-3
len: 17
CDR3aa: CASSDQTGIVSGNTIYF